This section outlines one T cell receptor (beta chain) sequence together with its context. CDR3 size: 14 residues. J gave up 5 bases and V 3 bases, and 6 bases lay outside the gene matches. CDR1 and CDR2 from the germline V gene are MDHEN and SYDVKM. This entry belongs to a study of blood T cell repertoires in COVID-19. In the study overall: COVID-19 samples from acute and convalescent phases originated in the United States, Italy and Spain.

The method was immunoSEQ multiplex PCR; TCRdb's version includes in-frame clones alone and lacks a portion of them. The data hold about 120,000 clones, with 80% to 90% observed a single time. The receptor comes from a man in his 70s with active or convalescent COVID-19. Sequenced: peripheral blood. The V gene is TRBV28, the J gene TRBJ2-5, with TRBD2 matching 7 bases. This CDR3 reads CASSFHMGGETQYF. The CDR3, as DNA: TGTGCCAGCAGTTTCCATATGGGAGGGGAGACCCAGTACTTC.